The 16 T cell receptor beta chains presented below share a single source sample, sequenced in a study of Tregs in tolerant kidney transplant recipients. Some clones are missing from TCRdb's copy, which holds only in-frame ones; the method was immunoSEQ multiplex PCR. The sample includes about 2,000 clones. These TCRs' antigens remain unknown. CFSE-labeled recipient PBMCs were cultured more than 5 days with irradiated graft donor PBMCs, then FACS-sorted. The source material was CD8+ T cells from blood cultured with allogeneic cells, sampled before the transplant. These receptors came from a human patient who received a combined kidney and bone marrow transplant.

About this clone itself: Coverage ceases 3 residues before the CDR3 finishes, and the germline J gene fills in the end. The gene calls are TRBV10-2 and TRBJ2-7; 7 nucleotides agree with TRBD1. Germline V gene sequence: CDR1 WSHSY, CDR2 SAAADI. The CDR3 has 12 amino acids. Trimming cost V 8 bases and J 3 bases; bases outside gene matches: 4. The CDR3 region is CASGDSLYEQYF. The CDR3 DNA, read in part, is TGCGCCAGCGGGGACAGCCTCTACGAG.

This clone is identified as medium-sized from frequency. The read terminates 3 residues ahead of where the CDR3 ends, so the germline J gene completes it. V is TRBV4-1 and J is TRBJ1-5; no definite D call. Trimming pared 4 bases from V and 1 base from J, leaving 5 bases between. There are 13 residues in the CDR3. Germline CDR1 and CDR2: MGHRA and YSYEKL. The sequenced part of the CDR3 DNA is TGCGCCAGCAGCCCTACGAGCAATCAGCCC. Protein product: CASSPTSNQP. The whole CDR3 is CASSPTSNQPQHF.

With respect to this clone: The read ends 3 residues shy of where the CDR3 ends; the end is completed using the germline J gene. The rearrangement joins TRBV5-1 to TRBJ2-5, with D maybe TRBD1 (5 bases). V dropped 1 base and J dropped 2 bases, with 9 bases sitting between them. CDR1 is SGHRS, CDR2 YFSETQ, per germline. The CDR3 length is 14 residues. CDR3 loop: CASSLLPGQETQYF. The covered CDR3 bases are TGCGCCAGCAGCTTGCTTCCAGGGCAAGAGACC.

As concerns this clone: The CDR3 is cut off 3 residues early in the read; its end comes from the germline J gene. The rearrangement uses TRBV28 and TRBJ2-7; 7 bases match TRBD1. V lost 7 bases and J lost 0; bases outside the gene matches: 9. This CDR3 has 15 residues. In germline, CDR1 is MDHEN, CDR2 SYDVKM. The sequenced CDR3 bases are TGTGCCAGCACTCTAACCGGGACAGCCTCCTACGAG. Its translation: CASTLTGTASYE. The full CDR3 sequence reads CASTLTGTASYEQYF.

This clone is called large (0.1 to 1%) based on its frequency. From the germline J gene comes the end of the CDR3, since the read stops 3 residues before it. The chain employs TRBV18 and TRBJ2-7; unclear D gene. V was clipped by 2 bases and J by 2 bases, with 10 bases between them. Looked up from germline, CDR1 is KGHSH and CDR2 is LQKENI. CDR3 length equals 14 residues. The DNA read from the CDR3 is TGTGCCAGCTCACCAAGCCCAAAACCCTACGAG. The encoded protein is CASSPSPKPYE. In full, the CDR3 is CASSPSPKPYEQYF.

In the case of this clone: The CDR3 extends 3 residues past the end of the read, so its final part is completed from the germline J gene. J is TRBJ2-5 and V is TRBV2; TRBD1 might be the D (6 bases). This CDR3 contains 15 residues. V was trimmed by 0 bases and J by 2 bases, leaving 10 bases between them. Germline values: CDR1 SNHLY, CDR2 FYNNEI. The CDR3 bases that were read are TGTGCCAGCAGTGAAGCGGGACAAACACAAGAGACC. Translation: CASSEAGQTQET. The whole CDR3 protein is CASSEAGQTQETQYF.

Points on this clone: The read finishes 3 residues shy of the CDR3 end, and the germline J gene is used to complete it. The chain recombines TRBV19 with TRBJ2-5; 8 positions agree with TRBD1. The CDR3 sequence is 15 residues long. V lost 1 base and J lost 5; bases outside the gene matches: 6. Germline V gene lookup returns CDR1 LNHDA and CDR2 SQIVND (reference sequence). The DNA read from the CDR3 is TGTGCCAGTAGTATAGTAGGACAGGGATGGGAGACC. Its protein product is CASSIVGQGWET. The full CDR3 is CASSIVGQGWETQYF. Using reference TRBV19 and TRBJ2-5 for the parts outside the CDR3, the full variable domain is DGGITQSPKYLFRKEGQNVTLSCEQNLNHDAMYWYRQDPGQGLRLIYYSQIVNDFQKGDIAEGYSVSREKKESFPLTVTSAQKNPTAFYLCASSIVGQGWETQYFGPGTRLLVL.

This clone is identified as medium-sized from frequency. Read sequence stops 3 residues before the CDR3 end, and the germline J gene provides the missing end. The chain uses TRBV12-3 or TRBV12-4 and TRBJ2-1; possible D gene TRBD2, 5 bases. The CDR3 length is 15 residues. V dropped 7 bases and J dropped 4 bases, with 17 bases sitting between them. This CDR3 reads CASTPWASRYNEQFF. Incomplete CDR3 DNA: TGTGCCAGCACCCCCTGGGCTAGCAGATACAATGAG.

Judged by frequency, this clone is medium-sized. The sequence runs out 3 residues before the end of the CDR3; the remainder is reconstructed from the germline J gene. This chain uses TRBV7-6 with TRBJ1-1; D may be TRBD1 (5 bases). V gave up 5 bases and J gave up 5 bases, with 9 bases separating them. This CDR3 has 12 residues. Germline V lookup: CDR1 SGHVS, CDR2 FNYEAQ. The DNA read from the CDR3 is TGTGCCAGCAGCCCCGGGGGTACTGAA. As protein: CASSPGGTE. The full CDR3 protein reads CASSPGGTEAFF.

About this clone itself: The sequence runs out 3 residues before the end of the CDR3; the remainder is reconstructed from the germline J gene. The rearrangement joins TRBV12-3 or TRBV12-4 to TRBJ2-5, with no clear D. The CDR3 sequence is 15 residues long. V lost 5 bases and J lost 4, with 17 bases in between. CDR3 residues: CASSPYSYPSETQYF. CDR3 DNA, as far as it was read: TGTGCCAGCAGTCCCTATTCGTACCCCTCAGAGACC.

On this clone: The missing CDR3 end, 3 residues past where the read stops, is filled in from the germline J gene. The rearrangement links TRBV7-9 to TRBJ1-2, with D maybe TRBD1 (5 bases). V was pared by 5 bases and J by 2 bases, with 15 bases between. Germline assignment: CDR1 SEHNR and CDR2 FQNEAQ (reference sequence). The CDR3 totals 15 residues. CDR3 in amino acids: CASSLWAGQNYGYTF. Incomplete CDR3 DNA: TGTGCCAGCAGCCTCTGGGCAGGGCAAAACTATGGC.

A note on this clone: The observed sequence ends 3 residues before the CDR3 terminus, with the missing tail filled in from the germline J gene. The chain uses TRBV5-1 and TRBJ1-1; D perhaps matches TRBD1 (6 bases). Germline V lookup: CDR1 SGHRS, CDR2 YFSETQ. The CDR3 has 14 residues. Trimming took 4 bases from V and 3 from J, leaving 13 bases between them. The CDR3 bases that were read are TGCGCCAGCAGCCTTGTTCCAGGGGACACTGAA. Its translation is CASSLVPGDTE. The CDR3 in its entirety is CASSLVPGDTEAFF.

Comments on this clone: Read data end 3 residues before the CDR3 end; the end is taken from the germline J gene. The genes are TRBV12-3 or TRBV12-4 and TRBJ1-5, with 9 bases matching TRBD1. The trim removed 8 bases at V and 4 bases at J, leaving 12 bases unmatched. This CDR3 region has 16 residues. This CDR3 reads CASASLHRGRNQPQHF. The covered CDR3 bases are TGTGCCAGCGCTTCTTTACACAGGGGGCGGAATCAGCCC.

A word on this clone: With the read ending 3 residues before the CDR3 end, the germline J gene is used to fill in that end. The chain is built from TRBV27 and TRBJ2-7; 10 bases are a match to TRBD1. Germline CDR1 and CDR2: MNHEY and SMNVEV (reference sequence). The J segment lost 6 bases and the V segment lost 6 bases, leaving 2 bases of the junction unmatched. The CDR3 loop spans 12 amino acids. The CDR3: CASRGQGFEQYF. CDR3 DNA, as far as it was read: TGTGCCAGCAGGGGACAGGGGTTCGAG.

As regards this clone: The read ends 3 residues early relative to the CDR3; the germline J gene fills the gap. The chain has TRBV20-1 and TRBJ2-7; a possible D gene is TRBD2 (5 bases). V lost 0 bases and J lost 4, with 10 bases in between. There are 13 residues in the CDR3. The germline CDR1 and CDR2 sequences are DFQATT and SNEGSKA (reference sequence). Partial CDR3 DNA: TGCAGTGCTAGAGAGGCTAGCTTTTACGAG. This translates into CSAREASFYE. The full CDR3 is CSAREASFYEQYF.

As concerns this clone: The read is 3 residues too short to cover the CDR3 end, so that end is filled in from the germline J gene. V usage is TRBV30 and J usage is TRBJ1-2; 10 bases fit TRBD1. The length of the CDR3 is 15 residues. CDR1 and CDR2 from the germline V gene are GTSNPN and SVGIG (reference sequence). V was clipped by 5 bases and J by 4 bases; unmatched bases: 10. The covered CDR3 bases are TGTGCCTGGTGTTACGGGACAGGGGACTGCTATGGC. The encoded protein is CAWCYGTGDCYG. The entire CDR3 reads CAWCYGTGDCYGYTF.